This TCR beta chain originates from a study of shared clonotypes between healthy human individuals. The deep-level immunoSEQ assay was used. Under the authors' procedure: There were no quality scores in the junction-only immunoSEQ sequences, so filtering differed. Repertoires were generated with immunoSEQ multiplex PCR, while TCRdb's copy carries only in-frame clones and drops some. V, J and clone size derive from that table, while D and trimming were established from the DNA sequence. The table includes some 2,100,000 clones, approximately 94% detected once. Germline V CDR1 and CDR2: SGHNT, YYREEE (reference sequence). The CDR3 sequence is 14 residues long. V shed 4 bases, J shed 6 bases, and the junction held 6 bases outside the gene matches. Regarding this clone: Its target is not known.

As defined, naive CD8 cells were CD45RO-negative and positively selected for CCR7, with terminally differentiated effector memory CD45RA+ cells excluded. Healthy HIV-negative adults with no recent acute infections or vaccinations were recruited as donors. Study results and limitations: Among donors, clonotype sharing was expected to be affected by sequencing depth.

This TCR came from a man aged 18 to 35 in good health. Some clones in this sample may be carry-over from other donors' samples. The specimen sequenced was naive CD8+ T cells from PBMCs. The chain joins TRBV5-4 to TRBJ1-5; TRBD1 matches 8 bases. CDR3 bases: TGTGCCAGCAGCACAGGGACAGGTAGTCAGCCCCAGCATTTT. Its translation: CASSTGTGSQPQHF.